The 8 T cell receptor beta chains presented below share a single source sample, sequenced in a study of CD8+CD57+ T cells in acquired aplastic anemia. Previously, flow cytometry had revealed CD8+CD57+ cell expansion in the patients chosen for sequencing. Profiles of TCR beta VDJ and CDR3 were generated from a genomic DNA template. Each CDR3 protein is one row after TCRdb ran MiXCR on the reads. The profile shows some 120,000 distinct CDR3 sequences, under 60% of them singletons. The specimen sequenced was sorted CD4+, CD8+, or CD8+CD57+ T cells (not recorded which) from PBMCs. The receptors were gathered from a human donor with aplastic anemia.

This sequence joins TRBV5-4 and TRBJ1-2; 9 bases are a match to TRBD1. CDR3 length: 13 amino acids. Germline V gives CDR1 SGHNT, CDR2 YYREEE (reference sequence). V shed 5 bases and J 5 bases; nucleotides not matched to a gene: 4. Written as DNA, the CDR3 is TGTGCCAGCAGACCCGACAGGGGGTATGGCTACACCTTC. Translation gives CASRPDRGYGYTF.

V gene TRBV29-1 combines with J gene TRBJ2-7, with D possibly matching TRBD1 (5 bases). V lost 6 bases and J 0 bases, leaving 15 bases between the germline ends. Germline V gene sequence: CDR1 SQVTM, CDR2 ANQGSEA. The CDR3 loop spans 14 amino acids. The CDR3 loop reads CSVAAGPSSYEQYF. In nucleotides, the CDR3 is TGCAGCGTGGCGGCAGGGCCCTCCTCCTACGAGCAGTACTTC.

V and J are TRBV19 and TRBJ1-5; the D is unclear. V gave up 5 bases and J gave up 5 bases, with 10 bases separating them. CDR1 and CDR2 from the germline V gene are LNHDA and SQIVND (reference sequence). The CDR3 runs 13 residues. Here the CDR3 DNA reads TGTGCCAGTAGTTGGGAGCCGGATCAGCCCCAGCATTTT. Protein: CASSWEPDQPQHF. Together with reference TRBV19 and TRBJ1-5, the CDR3 gives the full variable domain: DGGITQSPKYLFRKEGQNVTLSCEQNLNHDAMYWYRQDPGQGLRLIYYSQIVNDFQKGDIAEGYSVSREKKESFPLTVTSAQKNPTAFYLCASSWEPDQPQHFGDGTRLSIL.

The table lists this clonotype with many counts. The gene calls are TRBV29-1 and TRBJ2-7; 9 bases map to TRBD1. CDR3 length: 14 amino acids. The ends lost 5 bases at V and 3 bases at J; junction bases unmatched: 8. Germline V CDR1 and CDR2: SQVTM, ANQGSEA. The CDR3 here is CSVTGTGIFYEQYF. Written as DNA, the CDR3 is TGCAGCGTTACCGGGACAGGGATTTTCTACGAGCAGTACTTC.

To note about this clonotype: At one boundary the junction diverges from the germline segment, which might be a read error. V and J are TRBV10-3 and TRBJ2-7; TRBD2 might be the D (6 bases). CDR3 length: 14 amino acids. Germline V gene sequence: CDR1 ENHRY, CDR2 SYGVKD. CDR3 in DNA: TGTGCCAGCAGTTTACGGGGGAAGGTCTACGAGCAGTACTTC. It specifies CASSLRGKVYEQYF.

This clonotype appeared a few times. CDR3 DNA: TGTGCCATCAGTCCTGGACAAGATAATTCACCCCTCCACTTT. This gives the protein CAISPGQDNSPLHF. The rearrangement uses TRBV10-3 and TRBJ1-6; TRBD1 might be the D (5 bases). The germline V and J ends were trimmed by 5 bases and 5 bases, with 10 bases remaining between them. The CDR3 loop spans 14 amino acids. Germline V CDR1 and CDR2: ENHRY, SYGVKD.

Worth noting for this clonotype: Compared with germline, one end of the junction differs, possibly owing to a read error. This chain links TRBV25-1 with TRBJ2-7; D tentatively fits TRBD1 or TRBD2 (5 bases each). Germline CDR1 MGHDK, CDR2 SYGVNS. This CDR3 has 14 residues. As DNA, the CDR3 is TGCGCCAGCAGTAAAGCCGGGACCGTCTACGAGCAGTACTTC. It codes for CASSKAGTVYEQYF.

The chain employs TRBV9 and TRBJ2-2; 7 bases are shared with TRBD1. The CDR3 has 17 residues. The germline V gene encodes CDR1 SGDLS and CDR2 YYNGEE. J was trimmed by 7 bases and V by 3 bases; bases with no gene match: 15. The CDR3 protein is CASSALLLTGLGGELFF. CDR3 sequence (DNA): TGTGCCAGCAGCGCACTTTTGTTGACAGGGCTGGGCGGGGAGCTGTTTTTT. Combining the CDR3 with reference TRBV9 and TRBJ2-2 gives the whole variable domain DSGVTQTPKHLITATGQRVTLRCSPRSGDLSVYWYQQSLDQGLQFLIQYYNGEERAKGNILERFSAQQFPDLHSELNLSSLELGDSALYFCASSALLLTGLGGELFFGEGSRLTVL.